This passage covers 26 T cell receptor beta chains from one sample sequenced in a study of shared clonotypes between healthy human individuals. Clones were read by immunoSEQ multiplex PCR, and TCRdb kept only the in-frame ones, dropping some. The sample carries around 1,000,000 clones, 77% recorded once. The sequencing sample was made of memory CD4+ T cells from PBMCs. Subset described: CD45RA-negative fraction. These receptors all stem from a man between 18 and 35 years old in good health. Some clones in this sample may be carry-over from other donors' samples.

The CDR3 coding sequence is TGTGCCAGCAGCTTGGGGACCATGAACACTGAAGCTTTCTTT. Its translation is CASSLGTMNTEAFF. This chain connects TRBV7-9 to TRBJ1-1, with D maybe TRBD1 (5 bases). CDR1 and CDR2 from the germline V gene are SEHNR and FQNEAQ (reference sequence). Trimming took off 3 bases at V and 0 bases at J, with 8 bases between the two ends. The length of the CDR3 is 14 residues.

The chain has TRBV6-5 and TRBJ2-5, with 7 nucleotides matching TRBD1. V lost 6 bases to trimming and J lost 7 bases; unmatched junction nucleotides: 11. The CDR3 loop spans 14 amino acids. Germline CDR1 is MNHEY and CDR2 is SVGAGI. This chain's CDR3 is CASSRTGAMGTQYF. The CDR3, as DNA: TGTGCCAGCAGCCGTACAGGGGCCATGGGGACCCAGTACTTC.

This rearrangement joins TRBV7-9 to TRBJ2-2; tentatively, D is TRBD2 (6 bases). Trimming removed 5 bases at V and 7 bases at J, with 20 bases between. From germline, CDR1 is SEHNR and CDR2 FQNEAQ (reference sequence). The CDR3 consists of 16 residues. The CDR3 region has the DNA TGTGCCAGCAGCCTCTCCCTAGCGCTGAGGGGCGGGGAGCTGTTTTTT. It translates to CASSLSLALRGGELFF.

The rearrangement links TRBV7-9 to TRBJ2-7, with D perhaps matching TRBD2 (6 bases). The CDR3 is 14 residues long. The germline gives CDR1 SEHNR, CDR2 FQNEAQ (reference sequence). V gave up 5 bases and J gave up 3 bases, with 14 bases separating them. The CDR3 region has the DNA TGTGCCAGCAGCCGACGGGCGGGATACTACGAGCAGTACTTC. This translates into CASSRRAGYYEQYF.

The chain is built from TRBV10-3 and TRBJ1-1, with 7 positions matching TRBD1. With 4 bases clipped from V and 7 bases from J, the junction kept 3 bases outside the gene matches. CDR1 and CDR2 from the germline V gene are ENHRY and SYGVKD. The CDR3 runs to 12 residues. CDR3 nucleotide sequence: TGTGCCATCAGTGGGGGACAGCATGAAGCTTTCTTT. It codes for CAISGGQHEAFF.

CDR3 sequence reads: CASSLGVATEAFF. CDR3 bases: TGTGCCAGCAGTTTAGGGGTCGCCACTGAAGCTTTCTTT. J is TRBJ1-1 and V is TRBV28; D not resolved. Germline assignment: CDR1 MDHEN and CDR2 SYDVKM. Trimming stripped 2 bases from V and 4 bases from J, with 8 bases between. This CDR3 contains 13 residues.

The chain carries TRBV28 and TRBJ2-7, with 11 positions matching TRBD2. CDR3 length: 14 amino acids. Trimming cost V 6 bases and J 7 bases; bases outside gene matches: 8. Germline V lookup: CDR1 MDHEN, CDR2 SYDVKM. The DNA for the CDR3 is TGTGCCAGCAGCTTGACTAGCGGGACGGGGGAGCAGTACTTC. Encoded protein: CASSLTSGTGEQYF.

The CDR3 loop is CASSRTSMVSHNEQFF. The CDR3 DNA follows: TGCGCCAGCAGCCGGACTAGCATGGTTTCCCACAATGAGCAGTTCTTC. The chain is built from TRBV5-1 and TRBJ2-1; 8 nucleotides line up with TRBD2. The CDR3 covers 16 residues. The germline gives CDR1 SGHRS, CDR2 YFSETQ. The V gene end was trimmed by 4 bases and the J gene end by 5 bases; junction bases not matched to a gene: 11.

This chain uses TRBV28 with TRBJ1-3; weak D call: TRBD1 (6 bases). The CDR3 totals 13 residues. Germline CDR1 is MDHEN and CDR2 is SYDVKM. The ends were cut back, 3 bases at V and 5 bases at J, with 8 bases in the middle. The CDR3 region is CASSFRDRNTIYF. The DNA of the CDR3 is TGTGCCAGCAGTTTCCGGGACAGAAACACCATATATTTT.

The rearrangement joins TRBV4-2 to TRBJ2-5, with TRBD2 matching over 12 bases. Germline values: CDR1 LGHNA, CDR2 YNFKEQ. J lost 5 bases, V lost 1 base, and 8 bases had no gene match. This CDR3 is 17 amino acids long. CDR3 sequence (DNA): TGTGCCAGCAGCCAAGGAGCTAGCGGGGGGGGTTTGGAGACCCAGTACTTC. Translating gives CASSQGASGGGLETQYF.

The chain is built from TRBV11-3 and TRBJ2-3; D gene uncertain. Deletions cut 8 bases from V and 6 bases from J, with 15 bases between. The CDR3 loop spans 13 amino acids. Germline V lookup: CDR1 SGHNT, CDR2 YENEEA. CDR3 in DNA: TGTGCCAGCGCCTCCCCGACCAGGGATACGCAGTATTTT. Translation gives CASASPTRDTQYF.

This clone was recorded only once. This specimen includes other DNA sequences encoding the same CDR3. This chain uses TRBV28 with TRBJ1-5, with D unclear. Looked up from germline, CDR1 is MDHEN and CDR2 is SYDVKM. V dropped 5 bases and J dropped 6 bases, with 8 bases sitting between them. This CDR3 region has 12 residues. The CDR3 spells CASSPLGQPQHF. CDR3 DNA sequence: TGTGCCAGCAGTCCCCTAGGTCAGCCCCAGCATTTT.

The genes are TRBV21-1 and TRBJ1-1. TRBV21-1 is recorded as a pseudogene. This CDR3 comprises 17 residues. The CDR3 coding sequence is TGTGCCAGCAGCAAAGGGGACGGGCTATTTCAGAACACTGAAGCTTTCTTT. This sequence encodes CASSKGDGLFQNTEAFF.

The count of this clone is one. The rearrangement joins TRBV5-1 to TRBJ2-5, with TRBD2 matching 13 bases. The ends lost 0 bases at V and 5 bases at J; junction bases unmatched: 10. Germline loops: CDR1 SGHRS, CDR2 YFSETQ. The CDR3 runs 18 residues. The CDR3 coding sequence is TGCGCCAGCAGCTTGGCAGGACTAGCGGGAGCAAGGGGGGAGACCCAGTACTTC. Residues: CASSLAGLAGARGETQYF.

This chain joins TRBV4-1 and TRBJ2-1; no firm D call. Germline lookup yields CDR1 MGHRA and CDR2 YSYEKL. Trimming pared 4 bases from V and 9 bases from J, leaving 16 bases between. The CDR3 has 14 amino acids. CDR3 nucleotide sequence: TGCGCCAGCAGCCTTGGTAGCTATCCCGCTGAGCAGTTCTTC. Protein: CASSLGSYPAEQFF.

In this sample, this clone turned up a few times. The rearrangement joins TRBV29-1 to TRBJ2-7; D possibly corresponds to TRBD2 (6 bases). Germline CDR1 SQVTM, CDR2 ANQGSEA. The CDR3 covers 13 residues. V was trimmed by 3 bases and J by 0 bases, leaving 9 bases between them. The CDR3 DNA is TGCAGCGTTGAGGAGGGTAGCTCCTACGAGCAGTACTTC. This translates into CSVEEGSSYEQYF.

V gene TRBV27 combines with J gene TRBJ2-3; no firm D call. Germline V gives CDR1 MNHEY, CDR2 SMNVEV (reference sequence). With 2 bases removed from V and 4 bases from J, the gap between germline ends came to 7 bases. The CDR3 has 13 residues. CDR3 coding DNA: TGTGCCAGCAGTTTACGGTCCCCAGATACGCAGTATTTT. Translation gives CASSLRSPDTQYF.

The chain couples TRBV15 to TRBJ1-4; the D is unclear. Germline V gene lookup returns CDR1 LNHNV and CDR2 YYDKDF (reference sequence). The CDR3 loop spans 16 amino acids. With 5 bases removed from V and 0 bases from J, the gap between germline ends came to 13 bases. This CDR3 is CATSLYKRPTNEKLFF. CDR3 coding DNA: TGTGCCACCAGCTTATACAAGAGGCCAACTAATGAAAAACTGTTTTTT.

Comment on this clone: Other DNA variants within this sample encode the same CDR3. The chain links TRBV9 to TRBJ2-1; perhaps TRBD1 as D (6 bases). This CDR3 is 15 amino acids long. CDR1 is SGDLS, CDR2 YYNGEE, per germline. Trimming took 0 bases from V and 1 from J, leaving 8 bases between them. This CDR3 is CASSVAGDSYNEQFF. DNA of the CDR3: TGTGCCAGCAGCGTAGCAGGGGATTCCTACAATGAGCAGTTCTTC.

V and J are TRBV19 and TRBJ2-7, with 8 bases lining up with TRBD1. V lost 5 bases, J lost 0 bases, and 6 bases stayed unmatched. From germline, CDR1 is LNHDA and CDR2 SQIVND (reference sequence). The CDR3 spans 15 residues. The CDR3 nucleotides read TGTGCCAGTAGTGGATCCGGGACAGGCTCCTACGAGCAGTACTTC. Its protein product is CASSGSGTGSYEQYF.

This chain joins TRBV28 and TRBJ1-5; 9 bases map to TRBD1. Per germline, CDR1 MDHEN and CDR2 SYDVKM. This CDR3 spans 15 amino acids. With 3 bases clipped from V and 4 bases from J, the junction kept 4 bases outside the gene matches. CDR3 nucleotides: TGTGCCAGCAGTTTTTGGGGACAGGGAAATCAGCCCCAGCATTTT. Protein product: CASSFWGQGNQPQHF.

The chain joins TRBV28 to TRBJ1-5, with 10 nucleotides matching TRBD1. V shed 11 bases, J shed 9 bases, and the junction held 13 bases outside the gene matches. This CDR3 region has 14 residues. CDR1 and CDR2 from the germline V gene are MDHEN and SYDVKM. CDR3 amino acids: CAASGTGDRRPQHF. CDR3 nucleotide sequence: TGTGCCGCGTCTGGGACAGGGGATCGTCGGCCCCAGCATTTT.

This clone has just a few counts. The chain recombines TRBV4-3 with TRBJ2-3; the D gene is possibly TRBD1 (6 bases). Germline V gene data show CDR1 as LGHNA and CDR2 as YSLEER. The CDR3 has 20 amino acids. The V end lost 0 bases, the J end lost 2 bases, and 24 bases lay between the germline ends. Here the CDR3 DNA reads TGCGCCAGCAGCCAAGATGGGAATCCCGGGTCCGGACAGAACACAGATACGCAGTATTTT. This gives the protein CASSQDGNPGSGQNTDTQYF.

The CDR3 DNA sequence: TGTGCCAGCAGCCCCGACACGGGGCTGGGCGAGCAGTACTTC. Its protein product is CASSPDTGLGEQYF. The rearrangement links TRBV7-2 to TRBJ2-7, with D possibly called TRBD1 or TRBD2 (5 bases each). The germline gives CDR1 SGHTA, CDR2 FQGNSA. Trimming removed 5 bases from V and 6 bases from J, with 17 bases in between. The CDR3 extends over 14 amino acids.

The rearrangement uses TRBV5-4 and TRBJ1-2; D is ambiguous. This CDR3 spans 14 amino acids. In germline, CDR1 is SGHNT, CDR2 YYREEE (reference sequence). With 4 bases removed from V and 1 base from J, the gap between germline ends came to 11 bases. The CDR3, as DNA: TGTGCCAGCAGCCCGGACGGTCGTAACTATGGCTACACCTTC. It specifies CASSPDGRNYGYTF.

The J gene is TRBJ1-1, the V gene TRBV7-9; TRBD1 agrees at 8 bases. With V trimmed by 5 bases and J by 7 bases, 6 bases remained unmatched. The CDR3 contains 13 residues. Germline CDR1 reads SEHNR; CDR2 reads FQNEAQ (reference sequence). This CDR3 reads CASSRGQGLEAFF. In nucleotides, the CDR3 is TGTGCCAGCAGCCGAGGACAGGGCCTTGAAGCTTTCTTT.